Following are 21 T cell receptor beta chains from one sample sequenced in a study of human T cells and chemical hapten exposure. The library tagged individual cDNA molecules with unique molecular identifiers. TCRdb used MiXCR to reprocess the reads, holding one entry per CDR3 protein. The table lists around 120,000 distinct CDR3 sequences, approximately 9% of them singletons, with 1.4% in the top ten. Unfractionated whole blood was the source of the extracted total RNA. Sequencing was carried out using whole blood. The receptors here all came from a human donor in good health. Some clones in this sample may be carry-over from other donors' samples.

At least ten counts were recorded for this clonotype. The chain uses TRBV5-4 and TRBJ1-2; D is undetermined. Germline CDR1 SGHNT, CDR2 YYREEE (reference sequence). The CDR3 spans 13 residues. The V gene lost 1 base and the J gene lost 7 bases, with 11 bases spanning the gap. The CDR3 bases are TGTGCCAGCAGCTTGAAAACGGAGCGTGGCTACACCTTC. Translating it yields CASSLKTERGYTF.

The chain joins TRBV11-2 to TRBJ1-2; D uncertain. The germline V and J ends were trimmed by 1 base and 5 bases, with 2 bases remaining between them. The CDR3 extends over 11 amino acids. CDR1 is SGHAT, CDR2 FQNNGV, per germline. CDR3 coding DNA: TGTGCCAGCAGCTTAGGTTATGGCTACACCTTC. Its translation: CASSLGYGYTF.

The sample holds a few counts of this clonotype. V usage is TRBV5-1 and J usage is TRBJ2-1; perhaps TRBD2 as D (6 bases). V was cut by 2 bases and J by 8 bases, with 23 bases left in between. The CDR3 sequence is 17 residues long. Per germline, CDR1 SGHRS and CDR2 YFSETQ. The CDR3 protein is CASSLSGGGGELDEQFF. CDR3 DNA sequence: TGCGCCAGCAGCTTATCCGGTGGGGGAGGCGAGCTGGATGAGCAGTTCTTC.

This clonotype was counted many times. V usage is TRBV27 and J usage is TRBJ2-7; 7 nucleotides align to TRBD2. Germline CDR1 MNHEY, CDR2 SMNVEV (reference sequence). The V segment lost 0 bases and the J segment 4 bases; nucleotides outside the gene matches: 3. The CDR3 spans 14 residues. The CDR3 here is CASSLSSGPYEQYF. The CDR3 DNA reads as TGTGCCAGCAGTTTATCTAGCGGGCCGTACGAGCAGTACTTC.

The J gene is TRBJ2-3, the V gene TRBV2; D not resolved. From germline, CDR1 is SNHLY and CDR2 FYNNEI. Trimming shortened V by 3 bases and J by 1 base, and 14 bases separated the two germline ends. The CDR3 contains 16 residues. The CDR3 region is CASSDSHVSRTDTQYF. CDR3 in DNA: TGTGCCAGCAGTGACTCCCACGTGTCCCGCACAGATACGCAGTATTTT.

This clonotype has ten or more counts. The chain couples TRBV9 to TRBJ1-3; 8 positions agree with TRBD1. This CDR3 has 14 amino acids. Per the germline V gene, CDR1 is SGDLS and CDR2 is YYNGEE. V gave up 4 bases and J gave up 2 bases; unmatched junction bases: 2. CDR3 in amino acids: CASSLDRAGNTIYF. The CDR3 region has the DNA TGTGCCAGCAGCTTGGACAGGGCTGGAAACACCATATATTTT.

V gene TRBV20-1 combines with J gene TRBJ1-2, with no clear D. Germline V gene sequence: CDR1 DFQATT, CDR2 SNEGSKA (reference sequence). V was pared by 5 bases and J by 8 bases, with 12 bases between. The CDR3 spans 11 residues. The CDR3 DNA reads as TGCAGTGCTGCACGGTCCCCCGGCTACACCTTC. Amino acid sequence: CSAARSPGYTF.

This clonotype was seen many times. CDR3 amino acids: CASSQVGVGYTF. CDR3 DNA: TGCGCCAGCAGCCAAGTGGGTGTGGGCTACACCTTC. This chain uses TRBV4-3 with TRBJ1-2; D is undetermined. V gave up 1 base and J gave up 8 bases, with 8 bases separating them. CDR1 LGHNA and CDR2 YSLEER come from the germline V gene. This CDR3 comprises 12 residues.

This clonotype has a count of ten or more. V usage is TRBV14 and J usage is TRBJ2-1; TRBD2 agrees at 7 bases. Germline values: CDR1 SGHDN, CDR2 FVKESK. CDR3 length: 16 residues. Trimming at V came to 4 bases and at J to 2 bases, leaving 8 bases not matched to a gene. The CDR3 nucleotides are TGTGCCAGCAGCCCCTATAAAGCGGGACCCTACAATGAGCAGTTCTTC. Amino acids: CASSPYKAGPYNEQFF.

This clonotype was found many times. The chain is built from TRBV2 and TRBJ2-7; TRBD2 is a possible D gene (6 bases). Per the germline V gene, CDR1 is SNHLY and CDR2 is FYNNEI. The CDR3 consists of 14 residues. Trimming cost V 3 bases and J 0 bases, with 9 bases left between them. CDR3 sequence reads: CASSEEGSSYEQYF. Written as DNA, the CDR3 is TGTGCCAGCAGTGAGGAGGGTTCCTCCTACGAGCAGTACTTC.

This clonotype was observed a handful of times. The chain carries TRBV19 and TRBJ1-1; 7 bases are shared with TRBD1. This CDR3 has 16 amino acids. Trimming at V came to 6 bases and at J to 2 bases, leaving 12 bases not matched to a gene. Germline CDR1 LNHDA, CDR2 SQIVND (reference sequence). The CDR3 here is CASRVGSTGINTEAFF. The CDR3 DNA reads TGTGCCAGTAGAGTTGGATCGACAGGGATAAACACTGAAGCTTTCTTT.

This clonotype was recorded at least ten times. The V call is TRBV30, the J call TRBJ2-1; TRBD1 matches 9 bases. The CDR3 extends over 12 amino acids. Germline V gene data show CDR1 as GTSNPN and CDR2 as SVGIG (reference sequence). This CDR3 is CAAGTGYDEQFF. CDR3 DNA sequence: TGTGCGGCAGGGACAGGGTACGATGAGCAGTTCTTC.

In this sample, this clonotype turned up a few times. The CDR3 nucleotides are TGTGCCATCAGTGAGTTCGGAGACTCTGGAAACACCATATATTTT. Translating gives CAISEFGDSGNTIYF. The chain couples TRBV10-3 to TRBJ1-3; D call uncertain. V lost 1 base, J lost 0 bases, and 7 bases lay in between. This CDR3 has 15 amino acids. Germline loops: CDR1 ENHRY, CDR2 SYGVKD.

This clonotype appeared a few times. The chain recombines TRBV6-6 with TRBJ2-3; D is unclear. With 6 bases removed from V and 0 bases from J, the gap between germline ends came to 25 bases. CDR1 and CDR2 from the germline V gene are MNHNY and SVGAGI (reference sequence). CDR3 length: 19 residues. The CDR3 sequence is CASREVFRLFYPSTDTQYF. CDR3 nucleotide sequence: TGTGCCAGCAGGGAAGTGTTCAGGCTTTTCTATCCTAGCACAGATACGCAGTATTTT.

The table lists this clonotype with many counts. V is TRBV5-1 and J is TRBJ1-1, with 7 bases aligning to TRBD1. This CDR3 spans 14 amino acids. Germline V lookup: CDR1 SGHRS, CDR2 YFSETQ. The trim removed 4 bases at V and 4 bases at J, leaving 7 bases unmatched. CDR3 loop: CASSRRGLATEAFF. CDR3 sequence (DNA): TGCGCCAGCAGCCGCAGGGGGTTGGCCACTGAAGCTTTCTTT.

This clonotype was counted ten times or more. This chain joins TRBV10-3 and TRBJ1-1; 8 nucleotides agree with TRBD1. Germline CDR1 is ENHRY and CDR2 is SYGVKD. V gave up 7 bases and J gave up 6 bases; unmatched junction bases: 10. The CDR3 is 14 residues long. CDR3 bases: TGTGCCATCACCGGACAGGGTGGAGACGCTGAAGCTTTCTTT. It specifies CAITGQGGDAEAFF.

J is TRBJ2-3 and V is TRBV3-1; 11 bases are a match to TRBD2. V shed 4 bases and J 2 bases; nucleotides not matched to a gene: 8. The CDR3 totals 17 residues. Germline V CDR1 and CDR2: LGHDT, YNNKEL (reference sequence). Here the CDR3 DNA reads TGTGCCAGCAGCCGCCCGGGACTAGCGGACCTCACAGATACGCAGTATTTT. It specifies CASSRPGLADLTDTQYF.

The table lists this clonotype with a few counts. The V and J genes are TRBV4-2 and TRBJ2-7; a weak D match, TRBD2 (6 bases). The CDR3 spans 16 residues. Trimming removed 1 base from V and 0 bases from J, with 13 bases in between. CDR1 LGHNA and CDR2 YNFKEQ come from the germline V gene. CDR3 DNA sequence: TGTGCCAGCAGCCAAGCCGGAGGGTCCAGCTCCTACGAGCAGTACTTC. It specifies CASSQAGGSSSYEQYF.

This clonotype came up many times. The chain combines TRBV5-5 with TRBJ1-5, with D unclear. Trimming removed 2 bases at V and 5 bases at J, with 8 bases between. This CDR3 has 13 amino acids. Germline V lookup: CDR1 SGHKS, CDR2 YYEKEE (reference sequence). The CDR3 is CASSFDWDQPQHF. CDR3 DNA: TGTGCCAGCAGCTTCGACTGGGATCAGCCCCAGCATTTT.

The rearrangement joins TRBV5-1 to TRBJ1-1; D is perhaps TRBD1 (5 bases). Germline V CDR1 and CDR2: SGHRS, YFSETQ. V was cut by 0 bases and J by 4 bases, with 16 bases left in between. The CDR3 sequence is 16 residues long. CDR3 loop: CASSLGDSTGATEAFF. The DNA of the CDR3 is TGCGCCAGCAGCTTGGGGGACTCCACCGGGGCCACTGAAGCTTTCTTT.

The gene calls are TRBV7-2 and TRBJ1-2; D is ambiguous. Trimming pared 1 base from V and 2 bases from J, leaving 14 bases between. The length of the CDR3 is 16 residues. CDR1 and CDR2 from the germline V gene are SGHTA and FQGNSA. The CDR3 nucleotides are TGTGCCAGCAGCTTAGACCAGCGCGTCCCAAACTATGGCTACACCTTC. It translates to CASSLDQRVPNYGYTF. Using reference TRBV7-2 and TRBJ1-2 for the parts outside the CDR3, the full variable domain is GAGVSQSPSNKVTEKGKDVELRCDPISGHTALYWYRQSLGQGLEFLIYFQGNSAPDKSGLPSDRFSAERTGGSVSTLTIQRTQQEDSAVYLCASSLDQRVPNYGYTFGSGTRLTVV.